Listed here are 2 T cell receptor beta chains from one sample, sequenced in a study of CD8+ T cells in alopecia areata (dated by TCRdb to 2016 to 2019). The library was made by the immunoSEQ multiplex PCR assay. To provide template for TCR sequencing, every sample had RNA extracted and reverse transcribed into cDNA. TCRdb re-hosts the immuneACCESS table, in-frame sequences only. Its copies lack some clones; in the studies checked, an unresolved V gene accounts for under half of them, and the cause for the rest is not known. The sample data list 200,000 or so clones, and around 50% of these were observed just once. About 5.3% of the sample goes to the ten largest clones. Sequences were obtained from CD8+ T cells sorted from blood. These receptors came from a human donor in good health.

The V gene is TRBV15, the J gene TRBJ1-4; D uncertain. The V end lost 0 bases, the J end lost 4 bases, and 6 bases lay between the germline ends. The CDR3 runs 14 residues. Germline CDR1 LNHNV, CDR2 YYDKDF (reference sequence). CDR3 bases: TGTGCCACCAGCAGAGATCCTGGTAATGAAAAACTGTTTTTT. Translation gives CATSRDPGNEKLFF.

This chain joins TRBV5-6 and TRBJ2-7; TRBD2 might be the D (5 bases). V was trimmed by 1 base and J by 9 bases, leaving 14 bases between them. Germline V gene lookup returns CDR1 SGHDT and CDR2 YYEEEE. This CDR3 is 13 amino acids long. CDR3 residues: CASSLPGSWGQYF. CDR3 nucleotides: TGTGCCAGCAGCTTGCCGGGATCTTGGGGGCAGTACTTC.